This passage covers 19 T cell receptor beta chains from one sample sequenced in a study of cytotoxic CD8 clonotypes in ibrutinib-treated CLL. TCRdb's copy holds only in-frame clones and misses some; the assay was immunoSEQ multiplex PCR. Altogether approximately 84,000 clones are present, more than 70% being singletons, with the ten largest covering 5% to 6%. The sequenced sample was PBMCs, obtained before ibrutinib treatment. The receptors originated from a human donor with chronic lymphocytic leukemia.

This chain uses TRBV19 with TRBJ1-2; possible D gene TRBD1, 5 bases. CDR1 is LNHDA and CDR2 is SQIVND in the germline V gene (reference sequence). V dropped 0 bases and J dropped 4 bases, with 12 bases sitting between them. The CDR3 runs to 15 residues. CDR3 loop: CASSIEARAPYGYTF. As DNA, the CDR3 is TGTGCCAGTAGTATAGAGGCCAGGGCTCCCTATGGCTACACCTTC.

This chain connects TRBV16 to TRBJ2-1, with D hard to call. This CDR3 spans 12 amino acids. Germline V gene sequence: CDR1 KGHSY, CDR2 FQNENV. V lost 0 bases and J 7 bases, leaving 4 bases between the germline ends. The CDR3 loop reads CASSQSGNEQFF. In DNA, the CDR3 is TGTGCCAGCAGCCAATCAGGGAATGAGCAGTTCTTC.

In its sample, this clone was seen once. In DNA form, the CDR3 reads TGTGCCAGCGGGTCGGGAGGATCCTCCTACGAGCAGTACTTC. Amino acid sequence: CASGSGGSSYEQYF. The chain recombines TRBV7-3 with TRBJ2-7, with 7 bases lining up with TRBD2. The germline CDR1 and CDR2 sequences are SGHTA and FQGTGA. Germline trimming cut 8 bases from V and 0 bases from J; bases unmatched to any gene: 7. The CDR3 covers 14 residues. The full variable domain, in which reference TRBV7-3 and TRBJ2-7 provide the parts outside the CDR3, is GAGVSQTPSNKVTEKGKYVELRCDPISGHTALYWYRQSLGQGPEFLIYFQGTGAADDSGLPNDRFFAVRPEGSVSTLKIQRTERGDSAVYLCASGSGGSSYEQYFGPGTRLTVT.

This clone appeared a few times. The V call is TRBV2, the J call TRBJ1-5; 7 nucleotides line up with TRBD1. Germline V gene sequence: CDR1 SNHLY, CDR2 FYNNEI. CDR3 size: 15 residues. Trimming at V came to 4 bases and at J to 6 bases, leaving 9 bases not matched to a gene. CDR3 DNA sequence: TGTGCCAGCAGTGTAGGACAGGTCGGGAGTCAGCCCCAGCATTTT. Protein product: CASSVGQVGSQPQHF.

The chain employs TRBV2 and TRBJ2-4; 8 bases match TRBD1. The CDR3 loop spans 14 amino acids. The germline gives CDR1 SNHLY, CDR2 FYNNEI. The ends lost 7 bases at V and 7 bases at J; junction bases unmatched: 9. The CDR3 region is CASTKDRVGNIQYF. In DNA, the CDR3 is TGTGCCAGCACCAAGGACAGGGTAGGCAACATTCAGTACTTC.

The chain joins TRBV19 to TRBJ2-7; no clear D. Germline lookup yields CDR1 LNHDA and CDR2 SQIVND (reference sequence). The germline V and J ends were trimmed by 8 bases and 3 bases, with 20 bases remaining between them. The CDR3 has 15 residues. CDR3 in DNA: TGTGCCAGTCAGTACCAGGCCATAGAAAACTACGAGCAGTACTTC. This codes for CASQYQAIENYEQYF.

The chain employs TRBV7-2 and TRBJ1-3, with TRBD1 identical over 9 bases. CDR3 length: 17 amino acids. Germline trimming cut 4 bases from V and 4 bases from J; bases unmatched to any gene: 11. Germline loops: CDR1 SGHTA, CDR2 FQGNSA. The CDR3 sequence is CASSYGATGGTGNTIYF. CDR3 in DNA: TGTGCCAGCAGCTACGGAGCCACAGGGGGCACAGGAAACACCATATATTTT.

The J gene is TRBJ2-1, the V gene TRBV7-3; 9 nucleotides align to TRBD2. The CDR3 has 15 amino acids. Germline lookup yields CDR1 SGHTA and CDR2 FQGTGA. V shed 3 bases, J shed 3 bases, and the junction held 3 bases outside the gene matches. The CDR3 DNA is TGTGCCAGCAGCTTGCTAGCGGGGAACTACAATGAGCAGTTCTTC. Protein: CASSLLAGNYNEQFF. The full variable domain, with the rest looked up from reference TRBV7-3 and TRBJ2-1, is GAGVSQTPSNKVTEKGKYVELRCDPISGHTALYWYRQSLGQGPEFLIYFQGTGAADDSGLPNDRFFAVRPEGSVSTLKIQRTERGDSAVYLCASSLLAGNYNEQFFGPGTRLTVL.

The CDR3 protein is CASSHVPLREGGEKLFF. The CDR3 DNA reads as TGTGCCAGCAGCCACGTCCCCCTCAGGGAAGGGGGCGAAAAACTGTTTTTT. V gene TRBV4-2 combines with J gene TRBJ1-4, with 7 bases lining up with TRBD1. CDR1 and CDR2 from the germline V gene are LGHNA and YNFKEQ. V gave up 3 bases and J gave up 8 bases; unmatched junction bases: 15. The CDR3 totals 17 residues.

This clone was detected once. This chain links TRBV19 with TRBJ1-5; D possibly corresponds to TRBD1 (5 bases). With 5 bases removed from V and 3 bases from J, the gap between germline ends came to 11 bases. Germline CDR1 is LNHDA and CDR2 is SQIVND (reference sequence). The CDR3 totals 14 residues. The DNA of the CDR3 is TGTGCCAGTAGTCTTACGGGGGACAATCAGCCCCAGCATTTT. The encoded protein is CASSLTGDNQPQHF.

V is TRBV5-1 and J is TRBJ2-1, with TRBD2 matching over 12 bases. CDR3 size: 17 residues. Looked up from germline, CDR1 is SGHRS and CDR2 is YFSETQ. The V segment lost 6 bases and the J segment 6 bases; nucleotides outside the gene matches: 13. The CDR3 loop reads CASTLETGLAGSNEQFF. CDR3 DNA: TGCGCCAGCACCTTAGAAACCGGACTAGCGGGGAGCAATGAGCAGTTCTTC.

The CDR3 nucleotides are TGTGCCAGTAGTAATCGCCCGGGTGAGCAGTTCTTC. Its translation is CASSNRPGEQFF. The rearrangement links TRBV19 to TRBJ2-1; D is uncertain. CDR1 is LNHDA, CDR2 SQIVND, per germline (reference sequence). The CDR3 sequence is 12 residues long. Trimming took 4 bases from V and 9 from J, leaving 10 bases between them.

The V gene is TRBV29-1, the J gene TRBJ2-7; 12 positions match TRBD2. The CDR3 is 18 amino acids. With 7 bases clipped from V and 2 bases from J, the junction kept 18 bases outside the gene matches. Germline V gene sequence: CDR1 SQVTM, CDR2 ANQGSEA. The CDR3 bases are TGCAGCGGTTCGTCGGACCTAGGGACTAGCGGGCCACCCTACGAGCAGTACTTC. Translating gives CSGSSDLGTSGPPYEQYF.

J is TRBJ2-1 and V is TRBV7-2, with 10 nucleotides matching TRBD2. The CDR3 is made up of 17 amino acids. Germline assignment: CDR1 SGHTA and CDR2 FQGNSA. Trimming at V came to 3 bases and at J to 6 bases, leaving 11 bases not matched to a gene. CDR3 region: CASSFQGAGGPANEQFF. CDR3 sequence (DNA): TGTGCCAGCAGCTTTCAGGGAGCGGGAGGGCCAGCCAATGAGCAGTTCTTC. The complete variable domain, with remaining parts taken from reference TRBV7-2 and TRBJ2-1, reads GAGVSQSPSNKVTEKGKDVELRCDPISGHTALYWYRQSLGQGLEFLIYFQGNSAPDKSGLPSDRFSAERTGGSVSTLTIQRTQQEDSAVYLCASSFQGAGGPANEQFFGPGTRLTVL.

The chain couples TRBV7-8 to TRBJ2-2, with no clear D. Trimming took off 1 base at V and 2 bases at J, with 8 bases between the two ends. Germline-derived CDR1 and CDR2 are SGHVS and FQNEAQ. This CDR3 spans 15 amino acids. The CDR3 protein is CASSLVSANTGELFF. CDR3 nucleotides: TGTGCCAGCAGCTTAGTATCCGCCAACACCGGGGAGCTGTTTTTT.

This clone has just a few counts. This chain connects TRBV29-1 to TRBJ2-3; 11 bases line up with TRBD1. J lost 6 bases, V lost 0 bases, and 14 bases had no gene match. This CDR3 is built from 18 residues. CDR1 and CDR2 from the germline V gene are SQVTM and ANQGSEA. The CDR3 DNA reads TGCAGCGTTGAAGATCTTCATGGGACAGGGGGGACCACGGATACGCAGTATTTT. It encodes CSVEDLHGTGGTTDTQYF.

CDR3 nucleotide sequence: TGTGCCAGCAGCTTGGACAGCCCCACGGCGGCTGAAGCTTTCTTT. It yields the protein CASSLDSPTAAEAFF. V usage is TRBV5-4 and J usage is TRBJ1-1; D remains unclear. The CDR3 contains 15 residues. Trimming left V 0 bases short and J 6 bases short, with 15 bases between. Germline V gene lookup returns CDR1 SGHNT and CDR2 YYREEE (reference sequence).

The chain has TRBV5-1 and TRBJ2-1; 7 nucleotides match TRBD2. J gave up 5 bases and V 5 bases, and 13 bases lay outside the gene matches. The CDR3 contains 16 residues. Germline assignment: CDR1 SGHRS and CDR2 YFSETQ. The CDR3 nucleotides are TGCGCCAGCAGTCCCCTGATTAGCGGGCCAAACAATGAGCAGTTCTTC. It yields the protein CASSPLISGPNNEQFF.

For the CDR3, the DNA is TGTGCCAGCAGCTTGGAAACAGATACGCAGTATTTT. Its protein product is CASSLETDTQYF. The rearrangement joins TRBV5-4 to TRBJ2-3, with D unresolved. V was clipped by 0 bases and J by 3 bases, with 2 bases between them. CDR3 length equals 12 residues. CDR1 is SGHNT and CDR2 is YYREEE in the germline V gene (reference sequence).